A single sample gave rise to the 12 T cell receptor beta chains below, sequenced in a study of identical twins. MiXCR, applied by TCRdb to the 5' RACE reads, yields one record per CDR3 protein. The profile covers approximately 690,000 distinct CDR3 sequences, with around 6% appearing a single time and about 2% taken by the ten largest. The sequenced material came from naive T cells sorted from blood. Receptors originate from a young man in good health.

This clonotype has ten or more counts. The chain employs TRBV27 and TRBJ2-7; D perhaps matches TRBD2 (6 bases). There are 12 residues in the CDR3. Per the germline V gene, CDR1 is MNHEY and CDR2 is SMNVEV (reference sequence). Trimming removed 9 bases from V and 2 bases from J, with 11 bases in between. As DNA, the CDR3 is TGTGCCAGTGGTCCGGGAGCCTACGAGCAGTACTTC. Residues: CASGPGAYEQYF.

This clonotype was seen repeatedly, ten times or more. In DNA form, the CDR3 reads TGCAGTGCTAGGCTGCCAGGGTGGTATGACACTGAAGCTTTCTTT. Its translation: CSARLPGWYDTEAFF. The rearrangement links TRBV20-1 to TRBJ1-1; tentatively, D is TRBD1 (5 bases). This CDR3 has 15 amino acids. In germline, CDR1 is DFQATT, CDR2 SNEGSKA (reference sequence). Trimming took off 3 bases at V and 3 bases at J, with 17 bases between the two ends.

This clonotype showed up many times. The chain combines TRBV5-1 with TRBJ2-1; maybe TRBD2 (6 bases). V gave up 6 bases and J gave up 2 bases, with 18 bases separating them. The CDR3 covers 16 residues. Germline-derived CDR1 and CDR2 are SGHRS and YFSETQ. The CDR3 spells CASISGIADTYNEQFF. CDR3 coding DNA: TGCGCCAGCATCTCGGGGATAGCGGATACCTACAATGAGCAGTTCTTC.

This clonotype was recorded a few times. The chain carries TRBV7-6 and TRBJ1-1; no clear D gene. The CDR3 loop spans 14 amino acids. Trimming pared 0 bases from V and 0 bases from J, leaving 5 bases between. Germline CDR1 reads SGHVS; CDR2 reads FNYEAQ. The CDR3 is CASSLADVNTEAFF. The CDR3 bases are TGTGCCAGCAGCTTAGCTGATGTGAACACTGAAGCTTTCTTT.

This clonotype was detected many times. CDR3 DNA: TGTGCCACCAGCAGGGGTGGGTCAGATACGCAGTATTTT. This encodes CATSRGGSDTQYF. The rearrangement joins TRBV15 to TRBJ2-3; unclear D gene. Germline CDR1 LNHNV, CDR2 YYDKDF (reference sequence). V lost 3 bases to trimming and J lost 4 bases, with 8 bases between them. The CDR3 runs 13 residues. The whole variable domain, remainder taken from reference TRBV15 and TRBJ2-3, is DAMVIQNPRYQVTQFGKPVTLSCSQTLNHNVMYWYQQKSSQAPKLLFHYYDKDFNNEADTPDNFQSRRPNTSFCFLDIRSPGLGDTAMYLCATSRGGSDTQYFGPGTRLTVL.

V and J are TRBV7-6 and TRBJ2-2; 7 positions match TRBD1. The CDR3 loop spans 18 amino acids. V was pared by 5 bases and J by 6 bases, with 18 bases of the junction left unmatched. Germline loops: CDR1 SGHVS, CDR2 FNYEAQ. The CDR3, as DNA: TGTGCCAGCAGCCTGATCCCTGACAGGGCGATTCGTCCCGGGGAGCTGTTTTTT. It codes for CASSLIPDRAIRPGELFF.

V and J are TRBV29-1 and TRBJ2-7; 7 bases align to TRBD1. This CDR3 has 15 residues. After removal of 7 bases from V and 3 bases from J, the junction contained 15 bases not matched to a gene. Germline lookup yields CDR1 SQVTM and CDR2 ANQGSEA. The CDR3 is CSARGGQITFYEQYV. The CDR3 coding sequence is TGCAGCGCCAGAGGGGGACAGATTACCTTCTACGAGCAGTACGTC.

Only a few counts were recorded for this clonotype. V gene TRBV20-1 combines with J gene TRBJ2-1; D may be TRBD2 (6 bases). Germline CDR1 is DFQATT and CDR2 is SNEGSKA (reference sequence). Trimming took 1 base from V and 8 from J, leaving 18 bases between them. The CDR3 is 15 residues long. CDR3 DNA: TGCAGTGCTAGAGGGACGTTGGGGGGTGTGGATGAGCAGTTCTTC. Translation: CSARGTLGGVDEQFF.

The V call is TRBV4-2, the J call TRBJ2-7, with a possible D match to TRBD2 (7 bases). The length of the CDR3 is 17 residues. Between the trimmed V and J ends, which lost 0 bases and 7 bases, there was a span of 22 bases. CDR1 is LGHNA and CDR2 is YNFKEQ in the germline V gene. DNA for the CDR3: TGTGCCAGCAGCCAAGATCCCGCAGGGAGGGGGGCGGAAGAGCAGTACTTC. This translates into CASSQDPAGRGAEEQYF.

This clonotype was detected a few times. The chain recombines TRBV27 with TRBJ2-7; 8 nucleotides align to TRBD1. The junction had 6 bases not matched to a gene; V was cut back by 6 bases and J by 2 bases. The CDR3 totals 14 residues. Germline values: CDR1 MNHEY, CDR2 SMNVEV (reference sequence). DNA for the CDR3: TGTGCCAGCAGAACCGGGACAGGACCCTACGAGCAGTACTTC. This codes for CASRTGTGPYEQYF.

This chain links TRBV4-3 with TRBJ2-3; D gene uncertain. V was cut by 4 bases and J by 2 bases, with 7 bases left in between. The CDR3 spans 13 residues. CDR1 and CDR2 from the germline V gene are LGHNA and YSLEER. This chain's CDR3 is CASSPRNTDTQYF. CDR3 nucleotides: TGCGCCAGCAGCCCAAGAAACACAGATACGCAGTATTTT.

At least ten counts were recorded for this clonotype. The CDR3: CASSLDGLGSDPQHF. CDR3 nucleotide sequence: TGCGCCAGCAGCTTGGATGGGTTGGGAAGCGACCCCCAGCATTTT. The V and J genes are TRBV5-1 and TRBJ1-5; D call uncertain. In germline, CDR1 is SGHRS, CDR2 YFSETQ. This CDR3 is 15 amino acids long. V lost 0 bases, J lost 10 bases, and 17 bases lay in between.